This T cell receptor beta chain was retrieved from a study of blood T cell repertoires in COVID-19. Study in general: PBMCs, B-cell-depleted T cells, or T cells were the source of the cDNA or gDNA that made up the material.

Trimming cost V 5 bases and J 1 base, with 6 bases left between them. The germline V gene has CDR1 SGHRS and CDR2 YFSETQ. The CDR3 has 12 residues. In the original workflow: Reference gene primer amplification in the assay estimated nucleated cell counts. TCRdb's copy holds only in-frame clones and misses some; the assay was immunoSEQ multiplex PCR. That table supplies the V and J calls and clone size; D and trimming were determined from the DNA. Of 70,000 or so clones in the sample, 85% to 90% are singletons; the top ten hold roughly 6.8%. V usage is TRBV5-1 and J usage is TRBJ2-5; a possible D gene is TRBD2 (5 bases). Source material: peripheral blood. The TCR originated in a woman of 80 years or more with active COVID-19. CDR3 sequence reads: CASRSGQETQYF. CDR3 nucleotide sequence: TGCGCCAGCAGGAGCGGCCAAGAGACCCAGTACTTC.